These T cell receptor beta chains were read from a single sample in a study of metastatic and nonmetastatic thyroid tumors. MiXCR re-clonotyped the PCR reads for TCRdb. The sample records about 22,000 clones, more than 20% being singletons. The sequencing sample was made of blood. The receptors here all came from a male donor with papillary thyroid cancer or a benign thyroid nodule (not recorded which). Some clones in this sample may be carry-over from other donors' samples. Each CDR3 is given without its conserved first and last residue. D genes are given only for firm matches. The size entry is marked missing in some rows and otherwise reads once, few, many or a size class.

j_gene: TRBJ1-1
d_gene: TRBD1
abundance: once
v_gene: TRBV4-3
CDR3aa: ASSQDGTAYTEAF

j_gene: TRBJ2-7
d_gene: NA
abundance: few
v_gene: TRBV19
CDR3aa: ASKEARGETYEQY

j_gene: TRBJ2-1
d_gene: TRBD2
abundance: NA
v_gene: TRBV30
CDR3aa: ARRGTSGYNEQF

j_gene: TRBJ1-5
d_gene: TRBD1
abundance: NA
v_gene: TRBV4-1
CDR3aa: ASSQDLRQGGNQPQH

j_gene: TRBJ1-5
d_gene: TRBD1
abundance: many
v_gene: TRBV28
CDR3aa: ASRSGTGQNQPQH

j_gene: TRBJ2-3
d_gene: NA
abundance: few
v_gene: TRBV6-2/TRBV6-3
CDR3aa: ASSSDTDTQY

j_gene: TRBJ2-4
d_gene: NA
abundance: few
v_gene: TRBV14
CDR3aa: ASSQDQDPRLAKNIQY

j_gene: TRBJ1-2
d_gene: TRBD1
abundance: NA
v_gene: TRBV19
CDR3aa: ARLLPGQGAVYYGYT

j_gene: TRBJ2-7
d_gene: TRBD1
abundance: NA
v_gene: TRBV6-2/TRBV6-3
CDR3aa: ATRDSSREQY

j_gene: TRBJ1-6
d_gene: NA
abundance: few
v_gene: TRBV9
CDR3aa: ASTGSNSPLH

j_gene: TRBJ2-3
d_gene: NA
abundance: NA
v_gene: TRBV15
CDR3aa: ATSRDRAGARDTQY

j_gene: TRBJ1-1
d_gene: NA
abundance: NA
v_gene: TRBV20-1
CDR3aa: SARKGGLNTEAF

j_gene: TRBJ1-6
d_gene: NA
abundance: few
v_gene: TRBV20-1
CDR3aa: SATDHNSPLH

j_gene: TRBJ1-1
d_gene: NA
abundance: few
v_gene: TRBV6-2/TRBV6-3
CDR3aa: ASSYSTGGTEAF

j_gene: TRBJ2-3
d_gene: TRBD1
abundance: many
v_gene: TRBV20-1
CDR3aa: SARDGGKGGRAGDTQY

j_gene: TRBJ1-1
d_gene: NA
abundance: few
v_gene: TRBV12-3/TRBV12-4
CDR3aa: ASSMGLENTEAF

j_gene: TRBJ2-7
d_gene: NA
abundance: NA
v_gene: TRBV4-1
CDR3aa: ASSQDGDLPYEQY

j_gene: TRBJ1-2
d_gene: NA
abundance: few
v_gene: TRBV11-2
CDR3aa: ASSLQTGSYGYT

j_gene: TRBJ2-7
d_gene: NA
abundance: many
v_gene: TRBV11-2
CDR3aa: ASSFTSNGYYEQY

j_gene: TRBJ2-3
d_gene: TRBD2
abundance: many
v_gene: TRBV6-4
CDR3aa: ASSRGRETDTQY

j_gene: TRBJ1-4
d_gene: NA
abundance: many
v_gene: TRBV12-3/TRBV12-4
CDR3aa: ASRNGGGELF

j_gene: TRBJ2-3
d_gene: TRBD2
abundance: many
v_gene: TRBV20-1
CDR3aa: SARDRGENTDTQY

j_gene: TRBJ1-2
d_gene: TRBD1
abundance: NA
v_gene: TRBV7-2
CDR3aa: ASSSNRGLNYGYT

j_gene: TRBJ2-1
d_gene: NA
abundance: many
v_gene: TRBV7-9
CDR3aa: ASSLVGGEQF

j_gene: TRBJ2-2
d_gene: NA
abundance: NA
v_gene: TRBV7-8
CDR3aa: ASSRSRVNTGELF

j_gene: TRBJ2-3
d_gene: TRBD2
abundance: many
v_gene: TRBV11-1
CDR3aa: ASSSPGLVGGDTQY

j_gene: TRBJ2-3
d_gene: TRBD2
abundance: NA
v_gene: TRBV6-2/TRBV6-3
CDR3aa: ASSYFPSGMKDTQY

j_gene: TRBJ2-7
d_gene: NA
abundance: NA
v_gene: TRBV30
CDR3aa: AWSLGQSYEQY

j_gene: TRBJ2-3
d_gene: NA
abundance: NA
v_gene: TRBV20-1
CDR3aa: SARARSRVTDTQY

j_gene: TRBJ2-1
d_gene: TRBD2
abundance: many
v_gene: TRBV7-3
CDR3aa: ASSTSGSEQF

j_gene: TRBJ2-2
d_gene: TRBD1
abundance: few
v_gene: TRBV15
CDR3aa: ATSVDRGPTGELF

j_gene: TRBJ1-6
d_gene: NA
abundance: many
v_gene: TRBV7-9
CDR3aa: ASSLEGVGDSPLH

j_gene: TRBJ2-5
d_gene: TRBD1
abundance: many
v_gene: TRBV6-1
CDR3aa: ASQTGDLQETQY

j_gene: TRBJ1-2
d_gene: TRBD1
abundance: NA
v_gene: TRBV11-2
CDR3aa: ASTRPGQGLYGYT

j_gene: TRBJ2-7
d_gene: NA
abundance: many
v_gene: TRBV5-1
CDR3aa: ASSSGRDGTYEQY

j_gene: TRBJ2-1
d_gene: NA
abundance: NA
v_gene: TRBV20-1
CDR3aa: SASAVDYNEQF

j_gene: TRBJ1-4
d_gene: NA
abundance: NA
v_gene: TRBV20-1
CDR3aa: SARDRLQGSEKLF

j_gene: TRBJ2-1
d_gene: TRBD2
abundance: few
v_gene: TRBV2
CDR3aa: ASRRTSGRHEQF

j_gene: TRBJ2-7
d_gene: NA
abundance: NA
v_gene: TRBV6-1
CDR3aa: ASSEEGGGEQY

j_gene: TRBJ2-5
d_gene: NA
abundance: NA
v_gene: TRBV27
CDR3aa: ASSLWGLSEETQY

j_gene: TRBJ2-2
d_gene: TRBD1
abundance: few
v_gene: TRBV10-1
CDR3aa: ASATGGADGKLF

j_gene: TRBJ2-3
d_gene: NA
abundance: NA
v_gene: TRBV6-1
CDR3aa: ASRESAARKDTQY